This T cell receptor beta chain was captured in a study of blood T cell repertoires in COVID-19. About the research overall: Acute and convalescent COVID-19 specimens originated in the United States, Italy and Spain. PBMCs, B-cell-depleted T cells, or T cells provided the cDNA or gDNA that made up the material.

This clone has just a few counts. Germline V gene data show CDR1 as MNHEY and CDR2 as SMNVEV (reference sequence). J gave up 6 bases and V 9 bases, and 5 bases lay outside the gene matches. This CDR3 has 13 amino acids. Clones were read by immunoSEQ multiplex PCR, and TCRdb kept only the in-frame ones, dropping some. The sample has just under 65,000 clones; 78% are singletons. This TCR was recovered from a man between 60 and 75 years old with COVID-19, enrolled during active disease. The specimen sequenced was peripheral blood. The chain has TRBV27 and TRBJ2-2; TRBD1 matches 9 bases. The CDR3 loop reads CASGTGWSGELFF. The CDR3 DNA follows: TGTGCCAGTGGGACAGGGTGGTCCGGGGAGCTGTTTTTT.